Each of the 29 T cell receptor beta chains below was sequenced from the same sample in a study of regulatory T cells in long-lasting Graves disease. Indicated time point: persistent/refractory GD, antithyroid drugs over 5 years with positive TRAb. From RNA extracted from PBMCs, the TCR library was made. Libraries of TCR beta came from iRepertoire HTBI primers plus Arm-PCR of CDR3 regions. TCRdb analysed the multiplex PCR reads with MiXCR anew, one entry per CDR3 protein. This repertoire shows about 660,000 distinct CDR3 sequences, about 32% found once; its top ten account for 40% to 55%. The specimen was peripheral blood mononuclear cells (PBMCs), collected when the disease was refractory, from a patient treated with antithyroid drugs. These TCRs come from a female donor with Graves disease.

The V gene is TRBV2, the J gene TRBJ1-6; possible D gene TRBD1, 5 bases. V gave up 10 bases and J gave up 7 bases, with 14 bases separating them. Germline V lookup: CDR1 SNHLY, CDR2 FYNNEI. This CDR3 comprises 13 residues. This CDR3 reads CATLRARNSPLHF. In DNA, the CDR3 is TGTGCCACCCTCAGGGCGCGGAATTCACCCCTCCACTTT.

In this sample, this clonotype turned up once. J is TRBJ1-1 and V is TRBV12-3 or TRBV12-4; TRBD1 matches 7 bases. Losses at the gene ends were 5 bases for V and 4 bases for J; bases not matched to a gene: 7. The CDR3 has 14 amino acids. The CDR3: CASSPPGQPTEAFF. The CDR3 DNA reads as TGTGCCAGCAGTCCCCCGGGACAGCCCACTGAAGCTTTCTTT.

V gene TRBV6-1 combines with J gene TRBJ1-1, with D possibly TRBD1 on 6 matching bases. V lost 5 bases to trimming and J lost 3 bases, with 16 bases between them. Per germline, CDR1 MNHNS and CDR2 SASEGT. The CDR3 has 15 residues. This CDR3 is CASSTPSEGDTEAFF. The CDR3 DNA reads as TGTGCCAGCAGTACCCCTTCGGAGGGGGACACTGAAGCTTTCTTT.

J is TRBJ1-2 and V is TRBV2, with a tentative D call TRBD1 (5 bases). CDR3 length: 13 residues. Trimming cost V 11 bases and J 0 bases, with 13 bases left between them. The germline V gene has CDR1 SNHLY and CDR2 FYNNEI. CDR3 residues: CASGRETNYGYTF. The CDR3 coding sequence is TGTGCCTCAGGGAGGGAGACTAACTATGGCTACACCTTC.

The chain recombines TRBV7-9 with TRBJ1-3; perhaps TRBD1 as D (5 bases). The germline CDR1 and CDR2 sequences are SEHNR and FQNEAQ (reference sequence). CDR3 length: 14 amino acids. Trimming removed 3 bases from V and 4 bases from J, with 10 bases in between. The CDR3 sequence is CASSLVGPGNTIYF. CDR3 DNA sequence: TGTGCCAGCAGCTTGGTGGGACCGGGAAACACCATATATTTT.

This clonotype has just a few counts. This chain joins TRBV19 and TRBJ1-6; perhaps TRBD1 as D (6 bases). Germline lookup yields CDR1 LNHDA and CDR2 SQIVND (reference sequence). This CDR3 is 15 amino acids long. The V gene lost 1 base and the J gene lost 10 bases, with 14 bases spanning the gap. CDR3 region: CASSIGWGPDSPLHF. CDR3 DNA: TGTGCCAGTAGTATAGGGTGGGGGCCGGACTCACCCCTCCACTTT.

This clonotype was seen a handful of times. The V gene is TRBV7-3, the J gene TRBJ2-2, with unresolved D. Deletions cut 5 bases from V and 8 bases from J, with 9 bases between. The CDR3 totals 12 residues. The germline gives CDR1 SGHTA, CDR2 FQGTGA. CDR3 region: CASSVVRGELFF. DNA of the CDR3: TGTGCCAGCAGCGTGGTGAGGGGGGAGCTGTTTTTT.

This clonotype turned up a few times. V and J are TRBV20-1 and TRBJ1-5; 9 bases map to TRBD1. This CDR3 spans 14 amino acids. Germline loops: CDR1 DFQATT, CDR2 SNEGSKA (reference sequence). V trimming: 2 bases; J trimming: 5 bases; junction bases outside the gene matches: 4. In DNA, the CDR3 is TGCAGTGCTAGAACCGGGACAGGGCATCAGCCCCAGCATTTT. The encoded protein is CSARTGTGHQPQHF.

The V call is TRBV20-1, the J call TRBJ2-2; tentatively, D is TRBD1 (5 bases). Trimming cost V 2 bases and J 4 bases, with 17 bases left between them. CDR1 and CDR2 (germline): DFQATT, SNEGSKA (reference sequence). The CDR3 has 16 residues. CDR3 DNA: TGCAGTGCTAGAAGGGGATCCTGGCGATCCACCGGGGAGCTGTTTTTT. It codes for CSARRGSWRSTGELFF.

This clonotype has a handful of counts. The J gene is TRBJ1-5, the V gene TRBV2; a possible D gene is TRBD1 (5 bases). Germline CDR1 reads SNHLY; CDR2 reads FYNNEI. V lost 6 bases, J lost 2 bases, and 20 bases lay in between. The CDR3 is 17 amino acids. CDR3 sequence: CASSAGTGRAGNQPQHF. CDR3 sequence (DNA): TGTGCCAGCAGCGCTGGCACAGGTCGGGCAGGCAATCAGCCCCAGCATTTT.

With regard to this clonotype: A much more abundant neighbour one base away suggests this may be a read error. V and J are TRBV2 and TRBJ1-4, with a weak D call TRBD1 (5 bases). The CDR3 length is 14 residues. The ends were cut back, 8 bases at V and 3 bases at J, with 13 bases in the middle. Germline lookup yields CDR1 SNHLY and CDR2 FYNNEI. The DNA of the CDR3 is TGTGCCAGCTTAGGGGAGGTGGCTAATGAAAAACTGTTTTTT. Protein product: CASLGEVANEKLFF. Looking up the rest from reference TRBV2 and TRBJ1-4 gives the full variable domain: EPEVTQTPSHQVTQMGQEVILRCVPISNHLYFYWYRQILGQKVEFLVSFYNNEISEKSEIFDDQFSVERPDGSNFTLKIRSTKLEDSAMYFCASLGEVANEKLFFGSGTQLSVL.

The chain uses TRBV20-1 and TRBJ2-7; a possible D gene is TRBD2 (6 bases). The CDR3 contains 15 residues. CDR1 and CDR2 (germline): DFQATT, SNEGSKA (reference sequence). V was clipped by 6 bases and J by 3 bases, with 21 bases between them. CDR3 loop: CSAEKSGTEGYEQYF. The CDR3 DNA reads as TGCAGTGCCGAAAAGTCCGGGACTGAAGGCTACGAGCAGTACTTC.

V gene TRBV19 combines with J gene TRBJ1-2; maybe TRBD1 (6 bases). V was clipped by 7 bases and J by 4 bases, with 13 bases between them. Germline V gives CDR1 LNHDA, CDR2 SQIVND (reference sequence). The CDR3 length is 13 residues. This chain's CDR3 is CASTQQGTYGYTF. The CDR3 DNA is TGTGCCAGTACCCAACAGGGTACCTATGGCTACACCTTC.

This clonotype showed up just a few times. The gene calls are TRBV20-1 and TRBJ1-1; D may be TRBD1 (5 bases). V shed 1 base and J shed 0 bases, with 12 bases lying between them. CDR1 is DFQATT, CDR2 SNEGSKA, per germline (reference sequence). CDR3 length: 15 amino acids. This CDR3 is CSARAPRVMNTEAFF. The CDR3 DNA reads TGCAGTGCTAGAGCTCCCAGGGTTATGAACACTGAAGCTTTCTTT.

The genes are TRBV20-1 and TRBJ2-7; 7 nucleotides match TRBD2. This CDR3 has 15 amino acids. Trimming removed 0 bases from V and 1 base from J; junction bases left unmatched: 6. CDR1 DFQATT and CDR2 SNEGSKA come from the germline V gene (reference sequence). The CDR3 bases are TGCAGTGCTAGAGACGTGGGCGGGAGTTCCTACGAGCAGTACTTC. This codes for CSARDVGGSSYEQYF.

This clonotype was detected a few times. The chain recombines TRBV6-1 with TRBJ1-1; tentatively, D is TRBD1 (5 bases). CDR1 and CDR2 from the germline V gene are MNHNS and SASEGT. V lost 6 bases and J lost 11, with 31 bases in between. CDR3 size: 17 residues. CDR3 in DNA: TGTGCCAGCAGAAGACTTGTGAGGGGATCAAACTCCTATCAGGCTTTCTTT. Translating it yields CASRRLVRGSNSYQAFF.

V gene TRBV7-9 combines with J gene TRBJ2-1; TRBD2 is a possible D gene (7 bases). CDR3 size: 14 residues. Deletions cut 1 base from V and 7 bases from J, with 11 bases between. In germline, CDR1 is SEHNR, CDR2 FQNEAQ (reference sequence). The chain's CDR3 is CASSLVGGGNEQFF. The CDR3 DNA sequence: TGTGCCAGCAGCTTAGTAGGGGGAGGGAATGAGCAGTTCTTC.

J is TRBJ2-7 and V is TRBV10-2; 7 positions match TRBD2. The V gene's germline CDR1 is WSHSY and CDR2 SAAADI. The CDR3 is 16 amino acids. Trimming took 2 bases from V and 4 from J; bases not matched to a gene: 11. CDR3 coding DNA: TGCGCCAGCAGTGAGAGGCTAGCGGCAGGGTGGTACGAGCAGTACTTC. Encoded protein: CASSERLAAGWYEQYF.

V and J are TRBV30 and TRBJ1-2; D perhaps matches TRBD1 (5 bases). The CDR3 runs 14 residues. Trimming left V 6 bases short and J 2 bases short, with 16 bases between. The germline CDR1 and CDR2 sequences are GTSNPN and SVGIG (reference sequence). This chain's CDR3 is CACPYRDSNYGYTF. In DNA form, the CDR3 reads TGTGCCTGTCCCTACCGGGACTCGAACTATGGCTACACCTTC.

The gene calls are TRBV5-1 and TRBJ1-2; D is undetermined. Germline V gene sequence: CDR1 SGHRS, CDR2 YFSETQ. V shed 0 bases and J shed 6 bases, with 12 bases lying between them. The length of the CDR3 is 14 residues. The CDR3 is CASSLAVGRDGYTF. In DNA, the CDR3 is TGCGCCAGCAGCTTGGCCGTAGGGCGGGATGGCTACACCTTC.

The chain carries TRBV3-1 and TRBJ1-4; D gene uncertain. This CDR3 has 16 amino acids. V was cut by 6 bases and J by 0 bases, with 14 bases left in between. Per the germline V gene, CDR1 is LGHDT and CDR2 is YNNKEL (reference sequence). The CDR3 spells CASSHRTEATNEKLFF. The CDR3 region has the DNA TGTGCCAGCAGTCATAGGACGGAAGCAACTAATGAAAAACTGTTTTTT.

This clonotype showed up just once. The CDR3 end shows no conserved phenylalanine or tryptophan, and so a read error is likely. This sequence joins TRBV28 and TRBJ1-1, with 10 bases matching TRBD1. Germline V gene data show CDR1 as MDHEN and CDR2 as SYDVKM. The length of the CDR3 is 15 residues. Germline trimming cut 5 bases from V and 6 bases from J; bases unmatched to any gene: 9. CDR3 in amino acids: CASSELRQGAPEAFS. The CDR3 coding sequence is TGTGCCAGCAGTGAATTGAGACAGGGGGCCCCTGAAGCTTTCTCT.

This clonotype occurred a few times. The rearrangement joins TRBV20-1 to TRBJ2-5; TRBD2 matches at 8 bases. In germline, CDR1 is DFQATT, CDR2 SNEGSKA (reference sequence). J lost 4 bases, V lost 4 bases, and 8 bases had no gene match. This CDR3 region has 14 residues. CDR3 nucleotide sequence: TGCAGTGCTACCCCCGGGACTAGGTCAGAGACCCAGTACTTC. Translation gives CSATPGTRSETQYF.

Only a few counts were recorded for this clonotype. J is TRBJ2-5 and V is TRBV30; 7 bases fit TRBD1. Germline V lookup: CDR1 GTSNPN, CDR2 SVGIG (reference sequence). The CDR3 sequence is 12 residues long. V lost 0 bases and J lost 5; bases outside the gene matches: 0. The CDR3 loop is CAWSVQGETQYF. The CDR3 DNA reads as TGTGCCTGGAGTGTACAGGGGGAGACCCAGTACTTC.

The genes are TRBV30 and TRBJ1-2, with 8 bases identical to TRBD1. There are 13 residues in the CDR3. The J segment lost 8 bases and the V segment lost 0 bases, leaving 5 bases of the junction unmatched. Germline-derived CDR1 and CDR2 are GTSNPN and SVGIG (reference sequence). CDR3 sequence: CAWSVRGLIGYTF. CDR3 sequence (DNA): TGTGCCTGGAGTGTCAGGGGGCTGATAGGCTACACCTTC.

The chain joins TRBV7-9 to TRBJ1-4, with D possibly being TRBD1 (5 bases). With 0 bases removed from V and 8 bases from J, the gap between germline ends came to 13 bases. Germline V gene sequence: CDR1 SEHNR, CDR2 FQNEAQ (reference sequence). This CDR3 contains 15 residues. Here the CDR3 reads CASSLARGGYEKLFF. Here the CDR3 DNA reads TGTGCCAGCAGCTTAGCTCGGGGGGGATACGAAAAACTGTTTTTT.

A few counts support this clonotype. This chain joins TRBV7-8 and TRBJ1-5; tentatively, D is TRBD1 (5 bases). Germline CDR1 is SGHVS and CDR2 is FQNEAQ. The V end lost 2 bases, the J end lost 2 bases, and 16 bases lay between the germline ends. CDR3 length: 17 amino acids. DNA of the CDR3: TGTGCCAGCAGCTTATCCAGGGACTTGGTTGGCAATCAGCCCCAGCATTTT. It specifies CASSLSRDLVGNQPQHF. The whole variable domain, filled in from reference TRBV7-8 and TRBJ1-5, reads GAGVSQSPRYKVAKRGQDVALRCDPISGHVSLFWYQQALGQGPEFLTYFQNEAQLDKSGLPSDRFFAERPEGSVSTLKIQRTQQEDSAVYLCASSLSRDLVGNQPQHFGDGTRLSIL.

This clonotype was seen only a few times. V and J are TRBV25-1 and TRBJ1-2; D not resolved. CDR3 length equals 12 residues. The V and J ends lost 0 bases and 5 bases respectively, with 4 bases between them. The germline CDR1 and CDR2 sequences are MGHDK and SYGVNS. The CDR3 protein is CASSEYPYGYTF. The DNA of the CDR3 is TGTGCCAGCAGTGAATACCCGTATGGCTACACCTTC.

The V and J genes are TRBV25-1 and TRBJ2-7; 8 nucleotides agree with TRBD2. The CDR3 runs 14 residues. V lost 6 bases to trimming and J lost 3 bases; unmatched junction nucleotides: 7. The germline CDR1 and CDR2 sequences are MGHDK and SYGVNS. The CDR3 coding sequence is TGTGCCAGCAGGGAGAGCGGGAGCGGCTACGAGCAGTACTTC. Its protein is CASRESGSGYEQYF.